The clone carrying this T cell receptor (beta chain) was observed at least ten times. Trimming at V came to 1 base and at J to 6 bases, leaving 4 bases not matched to a gene. The CDR3 is made up of 15 amino acids. Germline loops: CDR1 LGHNA, CDR2 YSLEER. Preparation of the TCRbeta library involved a method that used unique molecular identifiers. TCRdb re-derived calls from the PCR reads in MiXCR, one entry per CDR3 protein. The table shows about 91,000 distinct CDR3 sequences, with approximately 9.2% occurring only once. This sample is drawn from a study of T-cell reconstitution after alpha-beta-depleted transplantation in children.

The genes are TRBV4-3 and TRBJ2-2, with 8 bases identical to TRBD1. The source material was PBMCs from the stem cell graft donor, sampled from the stem cell graft. The TCR comes from a human donor who donated a stem cell graft to a child with congenital amegakaryocytic thrombocytopenia. This chain's CDR3 is CASSQGQGAPGELFF. The CDR3 DNA is TGCGCCAGCAGCCAAGGCCAGGGGGCTCCCGGGGAGCTGTTTTTT.